A single sample gave rise to the 28 T cell receptor beta chains below, sequenced in a study of CD8 T cells in Susac syndrome. RNA amounts of roughly 0.45 to 1 ug underwent reverse transcription with random hexamers. MiXCR was run by TCRdb on the immunoSEQ multiplex PCR reads, yielding one entry per CDR3 protein. This table has about 210,000 distinct CDR3 sequences, 94% appearing once. The sequenced sample consisted of CD4+ T cells from PBMCs. The receptor source for this set is a human donor with Susac syndrome.

This clonotype is a singleton in its sample. This chain uses TRBV29-1 with TRBJ2-3; D tentatively reads TRBD1 or TRBD2 (6 bases each). Trimming left V 7 bases short and J 0 bases short, with 11 bases between. Germline CDR1 and CDR2: SQVTM and ANQGSEA. This CDR3 region has 13 residues. The CDR3 nucleotides are TGCAGCGCGGGGGCCCATAGCACAGATACGCAGTATTTT. Its translation: CSAGAHSTDTQYF.

The rearrangement uses TRBV19 and TRBJ1-1, with 10 bases aligning to TRBD1. Germline V gene lookup returns CDR1 LNHDA and CDR2 SQIVND (reference sequence). The CDR3 consists of 15 residues. V shed 7 bases, J shed 1 base, and the junction held 6 bases outside the gene matches. CDR3 nucleotides: TGTGCCAGTACCGTCCGGGACAGGGGGAACACTGAAGCTTTCTTT. As protein: CASTVRDRGNTEAFF.

The chain is built from TRBV4-2 and TRBJ2-3; 11 positions match TRBD2. Germline V gene data show CDR1 as LGHNA and CDR2 as YNFKEQ. The ends lost 0 bases at V and 0 bases at J; junction bases unmatched: 11. This CDR3 contains 20 residues. CDR3 DNA sequence: TGTGCCAGCAGCCAAGAATCGTCTAGCGGGGGGCTATCTAGCACAGATACGCAGTATTTT. Translated, it gives CASSQESSSGGLSSTDTQYF.

V gene TRBV6-2 or TRBV6-3 combines with J gene TRBJ2-3, with 9 positions matching TRBD1. V shed 6 bases and J 2 bases; nucleotides not matched to a gene: 6. Germline V CDR1 and CDR2: MNHEY, SVGEGT. This CDR3 contains 15 residues. CDR3 amino acids: CASRGDRGVTDTQYF. The CDR3 DNA reads as TGTGCCAGCAGAGGAGACAGGGGGGTCACAGATACGCAGTATTTT.

The chain couples TRBV5-5 to TRBJ2-7; 10 bases agree with TRBD2. From germline, CDR1 is SGHKS and CDR2 YYEKEE (reference sequence). The V segment lost 0 bases and the J segment 3 bases; nucleotides outside the gene matches: 6. The CDR3 contains 16 residues. In DNA, the CDR3 is TGTGCCAGCAGCTTGGCTCCATGGACTAGCGGCTACGAGCAGTACTTC. Its translation: CASSLAPWTSGYEQYF.

The chain has TRBV24-1 and TRBJ2-1, with 14 bases matching TRBD2. The CDR3 covers 13 residues. Trimming at V came to 5 bases and at J to 10 bases, leaving 0 bases not matched to a gene. The V gene's germline CDR1 is KGHDR and CDR2 SFDVKD. The CDR3 DNA reads TGTGCCACCAGTGGACTAGCGGGGGGGGAGCAGTTCTTC. This sequence encodes CATSGLAGGEQFF.

The rearrangement uses TRBV5-4 and TRBJ2-1, with D possibly TRBD1 on 6 matching bases. The germline gives CDR1 SGHNT, CDR2 YYREEE (reference sequence). V lost 4 bases and J lost 2, with 13 bases in between. This CDR3 has 15 amino acids. The CDR3 DNA reads TGTGCCAGCAGCCCATCAGGGGTTACCTACAATGAGCAGTTCTTC. Residues: CASSPSGVTYNEQFF.

J is TRBJ2-3 and V is TRBV20-1; TRBD1 aligns across 7 bases. V was clipped by 5 bases and J by 6 bases; unmatched bases: 14. Germline CDR1 is DFQATT and CDR2 is SNEGSKA (reference sequence). The CDR3 totals 15 residues. The CDR3 loop reads CSAASQGQGDDTQYF. The CDR3 nucleotides are TGCAGTGCTGCGTCACAGGGGCAGGGCGACGATACGCAGTATTTT.

The rearrangement uses TRBV30 and TRBJ1-5; D is unresolved. Trimming shortened V by 3 bases and J by 10 bases, and 22 bases separated the two germline ends. The CDR3 runs to 15 residues. From germline, CDR1 is GTSNPN and CDR2 SVGIG (reference sequence). The DNA of the CDR3 is TGTGCCTGGAGCCACCCGGGCCCGGTAGGCGGACCCCAGCATTTT. Amino acid sequence: CAWSHPGPVGGPQHF.

J is TRBJ1-3 and V is TRBV12-3 or TRBV12-4; a weak D match, TRBD1 (5 bases). Trimming removed 1 base from V and 4 bases from J, with 5 bases in between. The CDR3 totals 13 residues. The CDR3 reads CASSLGQGNTIYF. DNA of the CDR3: TGTGCCAGCAGTTTAGGACAGGGAAACACCATATATTTT.

The chain recombines TRBV9 with TRBJ1-6; the match to TRBD1 covers 7 bases. The J segment lost 6 bases and the V segment lost 1 base, leaving 4 bases of the junction unmatched. Germline V gene data show CDR1 as SGDLS and CDR2 as YYNGEE. The CDR3 is 15 amino acids. CDR3 sequence: CASSVRGQLNSPLHF. The CDR3 nucleotides read TGTGCCAGCAGCGTAAGGGGGCAGCTTAATTCACCCCTCCACTTT.

The rearrangement joins TRBV4-1 to TRBJ1-1, with a weak D call TRBD1 (6 bases). V was pared by 1 base and J by 6 bases, with 12 bases between. This CDR3 comprises 14 residues. Per germline, CDR1 MGHRA and CDR2 YSYEKL. The CDR3 DNA is TGCGCCAGCAGCCAAGTCGAACAGGGACCTGAAGCTTTCTTT. This gives the protein CASSQVEQGPEAFF.

This clonotype has more than one count but fewer than ten. The chain employs TRBV7-2 and TRBJ2-3; D perhaps matches TRBD2 (6 bases). The CDR3 is 14 residues long. Germline-derived CDR1 and CDR2 are SGHTA and FQGNSA. V was cut by 2 bases and J by 4 bases, with 10 bases left in between. The CDR3 spells CASSLRAGPDTQYF. The CDR3 DNA sequence: TGTGCCAGCAGCTTAAGGGCGGGGCCAGATACGCAGTATTTT.

The chain combines TRBV30 with TRBJ1-6; a possible D gene is TRBD1 (5 bases). This CDR3 region has 14 residues. Trimming took 2 bases from V and 7 from J, leaving 12 bases between them. Germline V gives CDR1 GTSNPN, CDR2 SVGIG (reference sequence). Here the CDR3 DNA reads TGTGCCTGGAGTCGGCAGGGTTTGAATTCACCCCTCCACTTT. This codes for CAWSRQGLNSPLHF.

V and J are TRBV2 and TRBJ2-5, with D perhaps matching TRBD1 (6 bases). The germline V gene encodes CDR1 SNHLY and CDR2 FYNNEI. The CDR3 is 13 amino acids. V was cut by 7 bases and J by 4 bases, with 13 bases left in between. CDR3: CASTGTSTETQYF. The CDR3, as DNA: TGTGCCAGCACCGGGACATCTACAGAGACCCAGTACTTC.

The chain links TRBV12-3 or TRBV12-4 to TRBJ2-2; D is ambiguous. This CDR3 has 15 amino acids. V was clipped by 4 bases and J by 5 bases, with 14 bases between them. The CDR3 protein is CASSSNRRETGELFF. The CDR3 DNA is TGTGCCAGCAGTTCCAATAGGAGAGAGACCGGGGAGCTGTTTTTT.

The V and J genes are TRBV11-3 and TRBJ2-1; TRBD1 matches at 8 bases. Germline assignment: CDR1 SGHNT and CDR2 YENEEA. CDR3 length: 14 amino acids. V was pared by 4 bases and J by 7 bases, with 6 bases of the junction left unmatched. CDR3 nucleotides: TGTGCCAGCAGCTGGGGACAGGTCTGGAATGAGCAGTTCTTC. Its translation is CASSWGQVWNEQFF.

This clonotype came up once. The chain combines TRBV27 with TRBJ1-6; 7 bases align to TRBD1. Germline assignment: CDR1 MNHEY and CDR2 SMNVEV (reference sequence). The CDR3 covers 15 residues. Unmatched junction bases numbered 10, after V lost 5 bases and J lost 9 bases. The CDR3 DNA sequence: TGTGCCAGCAGTCCCGACAGGGATATGGGTTCACCCCTCCACTTT. This translates into CASSPDRDMGSPLHF.

The chain carries TRBV7-9 and TRBJ2-3; D possibly corresponds to TRBD2 (6 bases). CDR1 and CDR2 from the germline V gene are SEHNR and FQNEAQ (reference sequence). The CDR3 is 13 amino acids. V was shortened by 1 base and J by 4 bases, with 6 bases between the two germline ends. The CDR3 sequence is CASSLGGADTQYF. CDR3 DNA: TGTGCCAGCAGCTTAGGCGGGGCAGATACGCAGTATTTT. The variable domain in full, completed from reference TRBV7-9 and TRBJ2-3, reads DTGVSQNPRHKITKRGQNVTFRCDPISEHNRLYWYRQTLGQGPEFLTYFQNEAQLEKSRLLSDRFSAERPKGSFSTLEIQRTEQGDSAMYLCASSLGGADTQYFGPGTRLTVL.

The rearrangement links TRBV5-5 to TRBJ1-6; 8 bases align to TRBD1. This CDR3 is 14 amino acids long. CDR1 and CDR2 (germline): SGHKS, YYEKEE (reference sequence). Trimming cost V 5 bases and J 7 bases; bases outside gene matches: 5. The CDR3 DNA sequence: TGTGCCAGCAGGGCGACAGGGGTAAATTCACCCCTCCACTTT. This gives the protein CASRATGVNSPLHF.

This clonotype was picked up one time. V usage is TRBV19 and J usage is TRBJ2-1; D ambiguous. V gave up 6 bases and J gave up 10 bases, with 13 bases separating them. CDR3 length equals 12 residues. CDR1 is LNHDA and CDR2 is SQIVND in the germline V gene (reference sequence). CDR3 region: CASSQMGREQFF. In DNA, the CDR3 is TGTGCCAGTAGCCAAATGGGCAGGGAGCAGTTCTTC.

The chain employs TRBV29-1 and TRBJ2-7, with D perhaps being TRBD1 or TRBD2 (5 bases each). V was cut by 4 bases and J by 4 bases, with 17 bases left in between. Germline values: CDR1 SQVTM, CDR2 ANQGSEA. The CDR3 sequence is 14 residues long. CDR3 sequence: CSVVGGLPPYEQYF. In nucleotides, the CDR3 is TGCAGCGTTGTTGGGGGTTTGCCCCCTTACGAGCAGTACTTC.

V and J are TRBV18 and TRBJ2-7; 8 nucleotides agree with TRBD1. V gave up 2 bases and J gave up 6 bases; unmatched junction bases: 3. The CDR3 length is 13 residues. CDR1 KGHSH and CDR2 LQKENI come from the germline V gene. The CDR3 nucleotides read TGTGCCAGCTCACCAATCACAGGGGGCGAGCAGTACTTC. Its translation is CASSPITGGEQYF.

The V and J genes are TRBV19 and TRBJ1-2; 9 positions match TRBD1. V trimming: 4 bases; J trimming: 4 bases; junction bases outside the gene matches: 4. CDR3 length equals 14 residues. Germline CDR1 reads LNHDA; CDR2 reads SQIVND (reference sequence). CDR3 nucleotide sequence: TGTGCCAGTAGTAGGGACAGGGACTTCTATGGCTACACCTTC. It translates to CASSRDRDFYGYTF.

J is TRBJ2-7 and V is TRBV12-5; TRBD1 matches at 9 bases. Trimming took 9 bases from V and 4 from J; bases not matched to a gene: 10. This CDR3 spans 14 amino acids. CDR1 is LGHNT, CDR2 FRNRAP, per germline. CDR3 region: CASGRGGQGYEQYF. For the CDR3, the DNA is TGTGCTAGCGGAAGAGGGGGACAGGGATACGAGCAGTACTTC.

The chain combines TRBV20-1 with TRBJ1-1; weak D call: TRBD1 (6 bases). The CDR3 length is 15 residues. CDR1 DFQATT and CDR2 SNEGSKA come from the germline V gene (reference sequence). V was pared by 0 bases and J by 0 bases, with 11 bases between. CDR3 loop: CSARDRDNMNTEAFF. The CDR3 DNA sequence: TGCAGTGCTAGAGACCGGGACAATATGAACACTGAAGCTTTCTTT.

The V and J genes are TRBV9 and TRBJ2-5; either TRBD1 or TRBD2 may supply D (5 bases each). V was trimmed by 0 bases and J by 0 bases, leaving 15 bases between them. This CDR3 spans 17 amino acids. Germline CDR1 SGDLS, CDR2 YYNGEE. The CDR3 region is CASSVDGGVGDQETQYF. In DNA, the CDR3 is TGTGCCAGCAGCGTAGATGGGGGAGTGGGGGACCAAGAGACCCAGTACTTC.

The chain recombines TRBV6-5 with TRBJ1-2; no firm D call. The CDR3 is made up of 15 amino acids. V was clipped by 5 bases and J by 7 bases, with 20 bases between them. Germline CDR1 reads MNHEY; CDR2 reads SVGAGI. CDR3 coding DNA: TGTGCCAGCAGTCCCGGGAGCCCGGATTCGGCTGGCTACACCTTC. It specifies CASSPGSPDSAGYTF.